This T cell receptor (beta chain) stems from a study of T cells after yellow fever vaccination (dated by TCRdb to between 2019 and 2020). For context, the study as a whole: Libraries from fractions with low cell numbers were prepared with the SMART-Seq v4 Ultra Low Input RNA kit. Blood samples were taken at several timepoints before and after primary and secondary immunization, and bulk PBMC replicates and cell subsets were isolated. To track T-cell clones before and after primary and booster YFV17D yellow fever vaccination, bulk TCR alpha and beta repertoires were sequenced longitudinally. Two healthy male donors made up the cohort, one aged 18 to 30 years and the other aged 30 to 40 years.

TCR cDNA was synthesized by 5'RACE template switching, which introduced a universal primer site and unique molecular identifiers. Priming for cDNA synthesis came from both the TCR alpha and TCR beta constant segments. Library amplification involved two PCR steps, and the second step added sample barcodes and sequencing adapters. Sequencing of libraries was performed on Illumina HiSeq 2500 (2x100 bp) or NovaSeq (2x150 bp). The published analysis was carried out like this. Reads were demultiplexed and collapsed into UMI consensus sequences with MIGEC, and V(D)J alignment was performed with MiXCR. Using edgeR on replicate PBMC samples, clonotypes were called vaccine-responding if FDR was below 0.01 and the log2 fold change was above 5 up to day 15. Each bulk clonotype was labeled CD4 or CD8 based on which sequenced repertoire, CD4 or CD8, contained the clonotype at higher abundance. The raw public reads went through TCRdb reprocessing: fastp at Q25, MiXCR clone calling, in-frame beta chains kept. A single entry per CDR3 protein holds the most common genes and DNA from its merged rows. These V and J calls are TCRdb output, not the study's own analysis. For this sample there are a few hundred thousand distinct CDR3 sequences; approximately 8% appear just once. The biggest ten clones account for approximately 15% of the sample.

General findings and caveats noted by the study authors: Computational filtering was needed because FACS-sorted repertoires could contain abundant contaminating clonotypes from the bulk population. The secondary T-cell response was weaker than the primary response but faster, peaking on day 5 instead of day 15. Only a couple of donors were included in the study, so the extent to which the findings can be generalized is limited. After the booster, most clones that had expanded after primary vaccination were detected again (nearly 97% of CD4 and over 75% of CD8), suggesting broad maintenance of memory. A small fraction of clonotypes showed up in both the CD4 and CD8 compartments, probably as a result of convergent recombination.

A word on this clonotype: The antigen this receptor binds is unknown. One base away there is no much larger clone; base qualities are not given.

Sample treatment or condition, as interpreted from the label and publication: live attenuated yellow fever vaccine strain. At every blood-draw timepoint, two biological replicates of bulk PBMCs were collected. PBMCs were isolated from peripheral blood using a standard Ficoll-Paque protocol. TriZol was used to extract RNA from bulk PBMCs, CD4 and CD8 fractions, and dextramer-positive and dextramer-negative fractions. The TCR sequence derives from a man younger than 30 who received the YFV17D yellow fever vaccine. Source: PBMCs, taken roughly 45 days after the first yellow fever vaccination.

The CDR3 loop reads CATLDQWNTEAFF. The nucleotide sequence is TGTGCCACCCTCGATCAGTGGAACACTGAAGCTTTCTTT. The sequence is built from TRBV18 and TRBJ1-1; the D gene lacks a confident call. CDR3 length: 13 amino acids, cysteine to phenylalanine. CDR3 DNA only is kept here, 39 bases in frame from base 1. Via the germline V gene, CDR1 is KGHSH and CDR2 LQKENI. Deletion took 10 bases off V and 1 base off J, with a span of 13 bases between the germline ends.